Included here is one TCR beta chain sequence, with context. Germline V gives CDR1 SGHDT, CDR2 YYEEEE. This CDR3 is 16 amino acids long. The V gene end was trimmed by 0 bases and the J gene end by 4 bases; junction bases not matched to a gene: 5. This entry belongs to a study of blood T cell repertoires in COVID-19. Across the whole study: From the United States, Italy and Spain came samples of acute and convalescent COVID-19. T cells, B-cell-depleted T cells, or PBMCs provided the cDNA or gDNA that served as material.

Authors' methods: Nucleated cell number was recorded as an estimate derived from reference gene primer amplification. Clones were sequenced by immunoSEQ multiplex PCR, and TCRdb holds only the in-frame ones, with some missing. D and trimming come from the DNA, and the V and J calls and clone size come from that table. The sample holds around 22,000 clones, about 89% seen once. The chain uses TRBV5-6 and TRBJ1-2; 11 bases line up with TRBD1. The specimen was peripheral blood. The sequence derives from a human donor with active COVID-19. The donor label of this sample is uncertain. CDR3 sequence reads: CASSLADRGLSYGYTF. CDR3 sequence (DNA): TGTGCCAGCAGCTTGGCGGACAGGGGGCTAAGCTATGGCTACACCTTC.